This T cell receptor (beta chain) appears in the sequencing data of a study of tumor-infiltrating lymphocytes in primary liver carcinoma. Production of TCR beta cDNA used 400 to 650 ng total RNA together with a constant-region primer. Sequencing libraries for TCR beta derived from three nested multiplex PCR rounds that used slightly modified ARM-PCR. Each of the first two PCR rounds ran roughly 10 cycles with TRBV1-TRBV30 forward and C-beta reverse primers. TCRdb recomputed calls from the multiplex PCR reads with MiXCR, one row per CDR3 protein. Counted here are about 300,000 distinct CDR3 sequences, less than 75% occurring once; the ten biggest clones make up 9% to 10%. There are 15 residues in the CDR3. V was pared by 4 bases and J by 7 bases, with 17 bases between. CDR1 is SGHRS and CDR2 is YFSETQ in the germline V gene. Unsorted whole blood supplied the RNA, and germline DNA was extracted too.

This clonotype originated in a man aged 40-49 years with primary liver carcinoma and hepatitis B virus infection. V usage is TRBV5-1 and J usage is TRBJ2-2; D is perhaps TRBD2 (5 bases). The source material was peripheral blood. This CDR3 reads CASSGLAGVNGELFF. In DNA form, the CDR3 reads TGCGCCAGCAGCGGGCTAGCAGGAGTCAACGGGGAGCTGTTTTTT.